The next 28 T cell receptor beta chains were all read from a single sample in a study of blood T cell repertoires in COVID-19. The protocol was immunoSEQ multiplex PCR, while the TCRdb copy is restricted to in-frame clones and leaves out a portion. The sample carries some 57,000 clones, approximately 90% recorded once. Sequencing was performed on peripheral blood. The receptors were sampled from a man aged 55 to 70 with acute or convalescent COVID-19.

The V gene is TRBV7-3, the J gene TRBJ1-1; maybe TRBD1 (6 bases). Germline V gives CDR1 SGHTA, CDR2 FQGTGA. The V end lost 10 bases, the J end lost 0 bases, and 12 bases lay between the germline ends. CDR3 size: 13 residues. CDR3: CATRQALNTEAFF. The CDR3 DNA follows: TGTGCCACCCGACAGGCACTGAACACTGAAGCTTTCTTT.

This clone was seen once. This same CDR3 is encoded by further DNA sequences in the sample. The rearrangement uses TRBV18 and TRBJ1-1, with 11 bases fitting TRBD1. With 5 bases clipped from V and 3 bases from J, the junction kept 2 bases outside the gene matches. Germline CDR1 and CDR2: KGHSH and LQKENI. The CDR3 is made up of 14 amino acids. The CDR3 loop is CASSLGQGDTEAFF. The CDR3 DNA sequence: TGTGCCAGCTCATTGGGACAGGGGGACACTGAAGCTTTCTTT.

CDR3 bases: TGTGCCACCAGTGATTCTCCTTACAGGGCTTTCTTT. It translates to CATSDSPYRAFF. The gene calls are TRBV24-1 and TRBJ1-1; weak D call: TRBD1 (5 bases). CDR1 is KGHDR and CDR2 is SFDVKD in the germline V gene. This CDR3 is built from 12 residues. Trimming stripped 2 bases from V and 11 bases from J, with 11 bases between.

This clone has a handful of counts. This chain connects TRBV7-6 to TRBJ1-2, with TRBD1 matching 7 bases. Trimming took 1 base from V and 2 from J; bases not matched to a gene: 4. Germline V CDR1 and CDR2: SGHVS, FNYEAQ. The CDR3 spans 15 residues. The CDR3 sequence: CASSLEAGGNYGYTF. CDR3 coding DNA: TGTGCCAGCAGCTTAGAAGCAGGGGGAAACTATGGCTACACCTTC. Full variable domain (rest looked up from reference TRBV7-6 and TRBJ1-2): GAGVSQSPRYKVTKRGQDVALRCDPISGHVSLYWYRQALGQGPEFLTYFNYEAQQDKSGLPNDRFSAERPEGSISTLTIQRTEQRDSAMYRCASSLEAGGNYGYTFGSGTRLTVV.

J is TRBJ2-3 and V is TRBV2, with D perhaps matching TRBD2 (5 bases). Trimming cost V 5 bases and J 4 bases, with 16 bases left between them. There are 15 residues in the CDR3. Germline V CDR1 and CDR2: SNHLY, FYNNEI. The CDR3 DNA reads TGTGCCAGCAGTTCGGGAAGAGAAGGGTCAGATACGCAGTATTTT. Encoded protein: CASSSGREGSDTQYF.

The chain employs TRBV2 and TRBJ1-1, with D uncertain. V was cut by 5 bases and J by 1 base, with 11 bases left in between. This CDR3 has 14 residues. Germline CDR1 is SNHLY and CDR2 is FYNNEI. CDR3 DNA: TGTGCCAGCAGTACGCTTACGGGGAACACTGAAGCTTTCTTT. This gives the protein CASSTLTGNTEAFF.

The chain employs TRBV7-2 and TRBJ2-1; tentatively, D is TRBD1 (6 bases). The CDR3 spans 15 residues. Trimming pared 5 bases from V and 0 bases from J, leaving 11 bases between. CDR1 SGHTA and CDR2 FQGNSA come from the germline V gene. The CDR3 is CASSADRASYNEQFF. CDR3 coding DNA: TGTGCCAGCAGCGCGGACAGAGCCTCCTACAATGAGCAGTTCTTC.

The chain is built from TRBV19 and TRBJ2-5; TRBD1 agrees at 7 bases. CDR1 is LNHDA, CDR2 SQIVND, per germline (reference sequence). The CDR3 has 15 residues. V was clipped by 3 bases and J by 1 base; unmatched bases: 5. CDR3 amino acids: CASSIGGQIQETQYF. The DNA for the CDR3 is TGTGCCAGTAGTATTGGGGGACAGATCCAAGAGACCCAGTACTTC.

This rearrangement joins TRBV19 to TRBJ1-5, with D maybe TRBD1 (5 bases). Germline assignment: CDR1 LNHDA and CDR2 SQIVND (reference sequence). CDR3 size: 15 residues. V gave up 2 bases and J gave up 1 base, with 9 bases separating them. CDR3: CASSILPGSNQPQHF. The DNA of the CDR3 is TGTGCCAGTAGTATACTGCCAGGGAGCAATCAGCCCCAGCATTTT.

This chain uses TRBV19 with TRBJ1-1; D perhaps matches TRBD1 (5 bases). From germline, CDR1 is LNHDA and CDR2 SQIVND (reference sequence). The CDR3 is 13 amino acids. V was pared by 6 bases and J by 1 base, with 9 bases between. CDR3 bases: TGTGCCAGTAGGAGAACAGGGAACACTGAAGCTTTCTTT. Translating gives CASRRTGNTEAFF. Full variable domain (missing parts from reference TRBV19 and TRBJ1-1): DGGITQSPKYLFRKEGQNVTLSCEQNLNHDAMYWYRQDPGQGLRLIYYSQIVNDFQKGDIAEGYSVSREKKESFPLTVTSAQKNPTAFYLCASRRTGNTEAFFGQGTRLTVV.

A remark on this clone: A read error may account for a junction end that differs from germline. Other DNA sequences in the same sample also yield this CDR3. The chain links TRBV19 to TRBJ1-5; 7 nucleotides align to TRBD1. Germline V gene data show CDR1 as LNHDA and CDR2 as SQIVND (reference sequence). This CDR3 has 16 residues. The CDR3 bases are TGTGCCAGCAGTATAGACGGCGAGGGGGCAGATCAGCCCCAGCATTTT. Protein sequence: CASSIDGEGADQPQHF.

This sequence joins TRBV19 and TRBJ1-1; 10 bases agree with TRBD1. V was clipped by 5 bases and J by 0 bases; unmatched bases: 12. This CDR3 comprises 18 residues. Per the germline V gene, CDR1 is LNHDA and CDR2 is SQIVND (reference sequence). CDR3 protein: CASSPNPRGQGMNTEAFF. The CDR3 nucleotides are TGTGCCAGTAGTCCCAACCCACGGGGACAGGGGATGAACACTGAAGCTTTCTTT.

This chain uses TRBV7-3 with TRBJ2-1; 11 bases align to TRBD1. Unmatched junction bases numbered 3, after V lost 8 bases and J lost 9 bases. CDR1 SGHTA and CDR2 FQGTGA come from the germline V gene. The CDR3 runs to 12 residues. The CDR3 region is CASGTGGGEQFF. CDR3 nucleotides: TGTGCCAGCGGGACAGGGGGTGGTGAGCAGTTCTTC.

J is TRBJ1-1 and V is TRBV27; D might be TRBD1 (5 bases). The germline gives CDR1 MNHEY, CDR2 SMNVEV (reference sequence). Trimming took off 6 bases at V and 5 bases at J, with 13 bases between the two ends. This CDR3 comprises 13 residues. The CDR3 loop is CASSAGRGTEAFF. The CDR3 DNA sequence: TGTGCCAGCAGCGCAGGAAGGGGAACTGAAGCTTTCTTT.

The CDR3, as DNA: TGTGCCATAGAAGAGGGAGGAGTCGGGACCTACGAGCAGTACTTC. Its translation: CAIEEGGVGTYEQYF. The V and J genes are TRBV7-2 and TRBJ2-7; a possible D gene is TRBD2 (6 bases). The CDR3 loop spans 15 amino acids. V dropped 10 bases and J dropped 2 bases, with 21 bases sitting between them. Germline CDR1 is SGHTA and CDR2 is FQGNSA.

This clone was observed a single time. The CDR3 reads CASSPGSNQPQHF. The CDR3 nucleotides are TGCGCCAGCAGCCCAGGGAGCAATCAGCCCCAGCATTTT. The rearrangement joins TRBV5-1 to TRBJ1-5; a weak D match, TRBD1 (5 bases). V lost 4 bases to trimming and J lost 1 base, with 6 bases between them. This CDR3 comprises 13 residues. Germline CDR1 reads SGHRS; CDR2 reads YFSETQ.

The rearrangement links TRBV3-1 (or the pseudogene TRBV3-2) to TRBJ2-3; D is ambiguous. Germline V CDR1 and CDR2: LGHDT, YNNKEL (reference sequence). Trimming stripped 2 bases from V and 6 bases from J, with 6 bases between. This CDR3 is built from 12 residues. CDR3 region: CASSQHGDTQYF. The CDR3 region has the DNA TGTGCCAGCAGCCAACATGGCGATACGCAGTATTTT.

V gene TRBV5-1 combines with J gene TRBJ2-3; the D gene is possibly TRBD1 (5 bases). Per the germline V gene, CDR1 is SGHRS and CDR2 is YFSETQ. V was shortened by 1 base and J by 1 base, with 10 bases between the two germline ends. The CDR3 sequence is 15 residues long. CDR3 coding DNA: TGCGCCAGCAGCTTGAGACAGATGGGCACAGATACGCAGTATTTT. As protein: CASSLRQMGTDTQYF. The whole variable domain, remainder taken from reference TRBV5-1 and TRBJ2-3, is KAGVTQTPRYLIKTRGQQVTLSCSPISGHRSVSWYQQTPGQGLQFLFEYFSETQRNKGNFPGRFSGRQFSNSRSEMNVSTLELGDSALYLCASSLRQMGTDTQYFGPGTRLTVL.

This chain links TRBV18 with TRBJ1-6; no clear D. V lost 3 bases, J lost 5 bases, and 11 bases lay in between. Germline CDR1 is KGHSH and CDR2 is LQKENI. This CDR3 spans 15 amino acids. CDR3 in amino acids: CASSPYSSDNSPLHF. The CDR3 nucleotides are TGTGCCAGCTCACCGTACAGCTCTGATAATTCACCCCTCCACTTT.

This clone was picked up a small number of times. The chain is built from TRBV7-9 and TRBJ2-3; D is possibly TRBD2 (5 bases). Germline V gene sequence: CDR1 SEHNR, CDR2 FQNEAQ (reference sequence). V lost 5 bases to trimming and J lost 0 bases, with 12 bases between them. This CDR3 has 15 residues. The CDR3 region is CASSVGRRSTDTQYF. CDR3 coding DNA: TGTGCCAGCAGCGTCGGCCGGAGGAGCACAGATACGCAGTATTTT.

The V call is TRBV3-1 (or the pseudogene TRBV3-2), the J call TRBJ1-2, with TRBD1 matching 8 bases. The V and J ends lost 1 base and 2 bases, in that order; junction bases with no gene match: 3. CDR1 is LGHDT, CDR2 YNNKEL, per germline (reference sequence). This CDR3 comprises 15 residues. The CDR3 sequence: CASSQVDRGNYGYTF. The CDR3 nucleotides read TGTGCCAGCAGCCAAGTTGACAGGGGAAACTATGGCTACACCTTC.

The V and J genes are TRBV10-1 and TRBJ1-2; a weak D match, TRBD1 (6 bases). This CDR3 region has 13 residues. Germline lookup yields CDR1 WNHNN and CDR2 SYGVQD (reference sequence). V was clipped by 2 bases and J by 8 bases, with 12 bases between them. This chain's CDR3 is CASSERQGYGYTF. The CDR3, as DNA: TGCGCCAGCAGTGAGCGGCAGGGGTACGGCTACACCTTC.

The chain combines TRBV7-2 with TRBJ2-5; the match to TRBD1 covers 10 bases. The V gene's germline CDR1 is SGHTA and CDR2 FQGNSA. This CDR3 comprises 15 residues. V shed 6 bases and J 2 bases; nucleotides not matched to a gene: 6. The chain's CDR3 is CASSPDRGRQETQYF. CDR3 DNA: TGTGCCAGCAGTCCGGACAGGGGGAGACAAGAGACCCAGTACTTC.

This chain uses TRBV11-2 with TRBJ2-7; D might be TRBD1 (6 bases). CDR1 is SGHAT, CDR2 FQNNGV, per germline. The length of the CDR3 is 13 residues. DNA of the CDR3: TGTGCCAGCAGCTTAGTCAGTGCGAGGACAGCCGCGGTC. Translation: CASSLVSARTAAV.

The chain recombines TRBV7-9 with TRBJ2-5; 9 nucleotides agree with TRBD1. The CDR3 covers 16 residues. The germline gives CDR1 SEHNR, CDR2 FQNEAQ (reference sequence). The ends lost 5 bases at V and 0 bases at J; junction bases unmatched: 7. CDR3 sequence reads: CASSHRDRVYQETQYF. The CDR3 nucleotides read TGTGCCAGCAGCCACCGGGACAGGGTATACCAAGAGACCCAGTACTTC.

The chain has TRBV12-5 and TRBJ1-5; D unresolved. V was cut by 7 bases and J by 0 bases, with 13 bases left in between. There are 15 residues in the CDR3. The germline gives CDR1 LGHNT, CDR2 FRNRAP. The CDR3 nucleotides read TGTGCTAGTGCCCTTAACAGAGATAGCAATCAGCCCCAGCATTTT. It yields the protein CASALNRDSNQPQHF.

V usage is TRBV19 and J usage is TRBJ2-4; 11 bases match TRBD1. CDR1 is LNHDA, CDR2 SQIVND, per germline (reference sequence). The CDR3 extends over 13 amino acids. The CDR3 region is CATRDRGKNIQYF. The CDR3 DNA sequence: TGTGCGACACGGGACAGGGGGAAAAACATTCAGTACTTC. Based on the CDR3 plus reference TRBV19 and TRBJ2-4, the full variable domain is DGGITQSPKYLFRKEGQNVTLSCEQNLNHDAMYWYRQDPGQGLRLIYYSQIVNDFQKGDIAEGYSVSREKKESFPLTVTSAQKNPTAFYLCATRDRGKNIQYFGAGTRLSVL.

V gene TRBV5-8 combines with J gene TRBJ1-5; no firm D call. The length of the CDR3 is 15 residues. CDR1 is SGHTS and CDR2 is YDEGEE in the germline V gene. V was pared by 4 bases and J by 1 base, with 12 bases between. DNA for the CDR3: TGTGCCAGCAGCGTCAGCGGAGGAAGCAATCAGCCCCAGCATTTT. It is translated as CASSVSGGSNQPQHF.